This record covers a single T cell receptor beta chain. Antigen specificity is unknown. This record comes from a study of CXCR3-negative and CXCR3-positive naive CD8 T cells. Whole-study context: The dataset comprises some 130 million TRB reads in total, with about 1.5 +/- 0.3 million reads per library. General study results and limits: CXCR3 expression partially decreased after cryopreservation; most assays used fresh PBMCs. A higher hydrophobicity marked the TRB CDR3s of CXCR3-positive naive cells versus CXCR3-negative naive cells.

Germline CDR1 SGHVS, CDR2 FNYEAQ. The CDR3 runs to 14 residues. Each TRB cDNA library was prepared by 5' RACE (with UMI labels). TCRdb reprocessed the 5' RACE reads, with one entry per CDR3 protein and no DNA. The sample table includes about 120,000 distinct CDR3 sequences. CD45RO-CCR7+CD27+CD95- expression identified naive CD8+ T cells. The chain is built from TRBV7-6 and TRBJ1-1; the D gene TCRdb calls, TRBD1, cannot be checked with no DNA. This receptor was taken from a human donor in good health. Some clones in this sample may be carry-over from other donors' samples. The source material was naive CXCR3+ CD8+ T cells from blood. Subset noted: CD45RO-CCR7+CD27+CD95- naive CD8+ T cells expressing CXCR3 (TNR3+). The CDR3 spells CASSLAGGGTEAFF.